The 27 T cell receptor beta chains below were found in one sample sequenced in a study of blood T cell repertoires in COVID-19. Sequencing was performed with immunoSEQ multiplex PCR; in TCRdb, only in-frame clones are kept and a portion is missing. The repertoire holds under 150,000 clones, with around 80% as singletons. Material for sequencing was peripheral blood. The receptors were sampled from a woman over 75 with active or convalescent COVID-19.

This clone was seen a few times. The CDR3 loop reads CASSIRGLAGIYEQYF. The CDR3 DNA follows: TGTGCCAGTAGTATTAGGGGACTAGCGGGCATCTACGAGCAGTACTTC. This chain connects TRBV19 to TRBJ2-7, with 12 bases aligning to TRBD2. The ends lost 3 bases at V and 3 bases at J; junction bases unmatched: 6. The CDR3 is 16 residues long. In germline, CDR1 is LNHDA, CDR2 SQIVND (reference sequence).

Only a few counts were recorded for this clone. V and J are TRBV7-9 and TRBJ2-4, with 10 positions matching TRBD1. The germline V gene has CDR1 SEHNR and CDR2 FQNEAQ (reference sequence). The CDR3 is 14 residues long. V shed 6 bases and J 4 bases; nucleotides not matched to a gene: 3. The CDR3 sequence: CASRPGQGKNIQYF. In nucleotides, the CDR3 is TGTGCCAGCAGGCCGGGACAGGGGAAAAACATTCAGTACTTC.

The genes are TRBV7-2 and TRBJ2-3; D is perhaps TRBD1 (5 bases). CDR1 SGHTA and CDR2 FQGNSA come from the germline V gene. V was shortened by 4 bases and J by 1 base, with 9 bases between the two germline ends. CDR3 size: 14 residues. The CDR3 here is CASSSSRGTDTQYF. The CDR3 DNA is TGTGCCAGCAGCTCGAGCAGGGGCACAGATACGCAGTATTTT.

The V and J genes are TRBV28 and TRBJ1-1; unclear D gene. CDR1 and CDR2 from the germline V gene are MDHEN and SYDVKM. The CDR3 length is 13 residues. V was pared by 7 bases and J by 11 bases, with 20 bases between. DNA of the CDR3: TGTGCCAGCATCCTTGCTGGGAGAGGTGGGGCTTTCTTT. It encodes CASILAGRGGAFF. Together with reference TRBV28 and TRBJ1-1, the CDR3 gives the full variable domain: DVKVTQSSRYLVKRTGEKVFLECVQDMDHENMFWYRQDPGLGLRLIYFSYDVKMKEKGDIPEGYSVSREKKERFSLILESASTNQTSMYLCASILAGRGGAFFGQGTRLTVV.

The count of this clone is one. The V gene is TRBV5-1, the J gene TRBJ1-1, with 9 positions matching TRBD1. CDR1 and CDR2 from the germline V gene are SGHRS and YFSETQ. The CDR3 is made up of 15 amino acids. The ends lost 3 bases at V and 4 bases at J; junction bases unmatched: 7. CDR3 loop: CASSWGTGSGTEAFF. The CDR3 DNA reads TGCGCCAGCAGCTGGGGGACAGGGTCGGGCACTGAAGCTTTCTTT. Full variable domain (rest looked up from reference TRBV5-1 and TRBJ1-1): KAGVTQTPRYLIKTRGQQVTLSCSPISGHRSVSWYQQTPGQGLQFLFEYFSETQRNKGNFPGRFSGRQFSNSRSEMNVSTLELGDSALYLCASSWGTGSGTEAFFGQGTRLTVV.

The V and J genes are TRBV19 and TRBJ1-1; D is unclear. This CDR3 region has 13 residues. Per the germline V gene, CDR1 is LNHDA and CDR2 is SQIVND (reference sequence). V lost 3 bases to trimming and J lost 1 base, with 6 bases between them. DNA of the CDR3: TGTGCCAGTAGTATGACAAAGAACACTGAAGCTTTCTTT. The encoded protein is CASSMTKNTEAFF.

The chain joins TRBV29-1 to TRBJ1-2, with TRBD1 identical over 7 bases. V trimming: 2 bases; J trimming: 4 bases; junction bases outside the gene matches: 4. The CDR3 covers 13 residues. In germline, CDR1 is SQVTM, CDR2 ANQGSEA. CDR3 bases: TGCAGCGTTGAAATTAACAGGGGCTATGGCTACACCTTC. Its protein product is CSVEINRGYGYTF.

In regard to this clone: A much larger clone differs from this one at a single base, so this may be a read error. CDR3 sequence: CASSRDLYNEQFF. The CDR3 DNA reads as TGTGCCAGCAGCCGGGACTTATACAATGAGCAGTTCTTC. The chain is built from TRBV2 and TRBJ2-1; tentative D call: TRBD2 (6 bases). The ends were cut back, 6 bases at V and 4 bases at J, with 10 bases in the middle. Germline lookup yields CDR1 SNHLY and CDR2 FYNNEI. The CDR3 consists of 13 residues.

The chain combines TRBV28 with TRBJ1-4; D gene ambiguous. CDR1 is MDHEN, CDR2 SYDVKM, per germline. The V gene lost 4 bases and the J gene lost 0 bases, with 6 bases spanning the gap. The CDR3 sequence is 14 residues long. This CDR3 is CASSSPATNEKLFF. CDR3 DNA sequence: TGTGCCAGCAGTTCTCCCGCAACTAATGAAAAACTGTTTTTT.

This clone showed up just once. The V call is TRBV15, the J call TRBJ1-3; no reliable D call. V lost 7 bases and J lost 6, with 16 bases in between. The CDR3 has 14 residues. CDR1 LNHNV and CDR2 YYDKDF come from the germline V gene (reference sequence). The CDR3 loop is CATTKDGVLNTIYF. CDR3 DNA: TGTGCCACCACGAAGGACGGGGTCTTAAACACCATATATTTT.

The V gene is TRBV6-2 or TRBV6-3, the J gene TRBJ1-1; 7 nucleotides line up with TRBD1. Unmatched junction bases numbered 11, after V lost 6 bases and J lost 1 base. Germline lookup yields CDR1 MNHEY and CDR2 SVGEGT. The CDR3 is 16 amino acids. The CDR3 is CASSGATGAPNTEAFF. As DNA, the CDR3 is TGTGCCAGCAGCGGAGCTACAGGGGCCCCGAACACTGAAGCTTTCTTT.

The V call is TRBV29-1, the J call TRBJ2-5; 8 bases align to TRBD1. The CDR3 contains 13 residues. V was pared by 7 bases and J by 5 bases, with 9 bases of the junction left unmatched. Looked up from germline, CDR1 is SQVTM and CDR2 is ANQGSEA. The CDR3 reads CSGRSGGTETQYF. DNA for the CDR3: TGCAGCGGACGGTCAGGGGGCACGGAGACCCAGTACTTC.

This chain links TRBV19 with TRBJ2-7; D perhaps matches TRBD1 (6 bases). CDR3 length: 15 amino acids. Germline CDR1 reads LNHDA; CDR2 reads SQIVND (reference sequence). V was trimmed by 7 bases and J by 2 bases, leaving 18 bases between them. In DNA, the CDR3 is TGTGCCAGTATCGACACCGGGACACTTCCCTACGAGCAGTACTTC. Encoded protein: CASIDTGTLPYEQYF. Combining the CDR3 with reference TRBV19 and TRBJ2-7 gives the whole variable domain DGGITQSPKYLFRKEGQNVTLSCEQNLNHDAMYWYRQDPGQGLRLIYYSQIVNDFQKGDIAEGYSVSREKKESFPLTVTSAQKNPTAFYLCASIDTGTLPYEQYFGPGTRLTVT.

The genes are TRBV4-1 and TRBJ2-1; D uncertain. This CDR3 spans 14 amino acids. Deletions cut 0 bases from V and 6 bases from J, with 9 bases between. The germline V gene encodes CDR1 MGHRA and CDR2 YSYEKL. The CDR3, as DNA: TGCGCCAGCAGCCAAGATCTAGTAAGCAATGAGCAGTTCTTC. Protein sequence: CASSQDLVSNEQFF.

The genes are TRBV5-1 and TRBJ1-5, with D perhaps TRBD1 (5 bases). The CDR3 consists of 15 residues. Germline CDR1 is SGHRS and CDR2 is YFSETQ. Trimming removed 4 bases at V and 3 bases at J, with 14 bases between. The CDR3, as DNA: TGCGCCAGCAGCCGGACGGGGGATCTCAATCAGCCCCAGCATTTT. Protein product: CASSRTGDLNQPQHF.

CDR3 protein: CASAPWDRSYNEQFF. As DNA, the CDR3 is TGTGCCAGCGCCCCCTGGGACAGGAGTTACAATGAGCAGTTCTTC. This chain joins TRBV7-3 and TRBJ2-1, with 8 bases fitting TRBD1. There are 15 residues in the CDR3. V was pared by 8 bases and J by 4 bases, with 10 bases of the junction left unmatched. CDR1 is SGHTA and CDR2 is FQGTGA in the germline V gene.

The chain has TRBV11-2 and TRBJ2-1; the match to TRBD2 covers 8 bases. This CDR3 is built from 15 residues. Per the germline V gene, CDR1 is SGHAT and CDR2 is FQNNGV. With V trimmed by 5 bases and J by 9 bases, 12 bases remained unmatched. CDR3 coding DNA: TGTGCCAGCAGCCCCAGCGGGGGTTCCGGCCCTGAGCAGTTCTTC. It is translated as CASSPSGGSGPEQFF.

This clone was detected many times. This chain connects TRBV2 to TRBJ2-5, with TRBD1 matching 7 bases. Germline CDR1 SNHLY, CDR2 FYNNEI. Trimming at V came to 6 bases and at J to 3 bases, leaving 4 bases not matched to a gene. This CDR3 has 13 amino acids. This CDR3 reads CASSDTGEETQYF. The CDR3 DNA reads as TGTGCCAGCAGCGATACAGGGGAAGAGACCCAGTACTTC.

This chain connects TRBV21-1 to TRBJ1-3. TRBV21-1 is a known pseudogene. CDR3 length: 18 residues. CDR3 in amino acids: CASSKKATRVNRGNTIYF. CDR3 DNA sequence: TGTGCCAGCAGCAAAAAGGCTACCCGGGTAAATCGGGGAAACACCATATATTTT.

This chain joins TRBV7-2 and TRBJ1-5, with a possible D match to TRBD1 (6 bases). The CDR3 has 14 residues. Trimming stripped 5 bases from V and 3 bases from J, with 11 bases between. Germline CDR1 and CDR2: SGHTA and FQGNSA. CDR3 protein: CASSQGSDNQPQHF. DNA for the CDR3: TGTGCCAGCAGCCAGGGGTCGGACAATCAGCCCCAGCATTTT.

V and J are TRBV19 and TRBJ2-7; D is ambiguous. Trimming took off 3 bases at V and 6 bases at J, with 9 bases between the two ends. Germline CDR1 LNHDA, CDR2 SQIVND (reference sequence). The CDR3 is 12 amino acids. CDR3 nucleotides: TGTGCCAGTAGTATCGGTCTTTCCGAGCAGTACTTC. Its translation: CASSIGLSEQYF. Drawing the rest from reference TRBV19 and TRBJ2-7, the complete variable domain is DGGITQSPKYLFRKEGQNVTLSCEQNLNHDAMYWYRQDPGQGLRLIYYSQIVNDFQKGDIAEGYSVSREKKESFPLTVTSAQKNPTAFYLCASSIGLSEQYFGPGTRLTVT.

The chain combines TRBV9 with TRBJ2-7; TRBD2 is a possible D gene (6 bases). Deletions cut 0 bases from V and 7 bases from J, with 11 bases between. Germline CDR1 and CDR2: SGDLS and YYNGEE. The CDR3 is 13 residues long. CDR3 sequence reads: CASSVASGVEQYF. CDR3 in DNA: TGTGCCAGCAGCGTAGCGTCGGGGGTAGAGCAGTACTTC. Complete variable domain (other parts from reference TRBV9 and TRBJ2-7): DSGVTQTPKHLITATGQRVTLRCSPRSGDLSVYWYQQSLDQGLQFLIQYYNGEERAKGNILERFSAQQFPDLHSELNLSSLELGDSALYFCASSVASGVEQYFGPGTRLTVT.

The V gene is TRBV2, the J gene TRBJ1-4; no clear D gene. Trimming cost V 6 bases and J 7 bases, with 9 bases left between them. There are 12 residues in the CDR3. Germline values: CDR1 SNHLY, CDR2 FYNNEI. CDR3 nucleotides: TGTGCCAGCAGATATGTGCGTGAAAAACTGTTTTTT. It translates to CASRYVREKLFF.

The J gene is TRBJ1-2, the V gene TRBV18; tentatively, D is TRBD1 (6 bases). V gave up 1 base and J gave up 4 bases, with 13 bases separating them. The CDR3 covers 15 residues. Per germline, CDR1 KGHSH and CDR2 LQKENI. CDR3 amino acids: CASSPRGGMIYGYTF. As DNA, the CDR3 is TGTGCCAGCTCACCACGGGGGGGCATGATCTATGGCTACACCTTC.

The V call is TRBV30, the J call TRBJ2-2; tentative D call: TRBD2 (6 bases). The germline gives CDR1 GTSNPN, CDR2 SVGIG (reference sequence). Trimming left V 3 bases short and J 5 bases short, with 10 bases between. CDR3 length: 13 amino acids. CDR3 loop: CAWRGLRTGELFF. DNA of the CDR3: TGTGCCTGGAGAGGACTACGGACCGGGGAGCTGTTTTTT.

This clone has more than one count but fewer than ten. The chain combines TRBV19 with TRBJ2-7; 8 nucleotides align to TRBD1. The CDR3 consists of 15 residues. J lost 3 bases, V lost 5 bases, and 9 bases had no gene match. Germline V CDR1 and CDR2: LNHDA, SQIVND (reference sequence). The CDR3 protein is CASSSRRDRFYEQYF. Written as DNA, the CDR3 is TGTGCCAGTAGTTCCCGCCGGGACAGGTTCTACGAGCAGTACTTC. The full variable domain, in which reference TRBV19 and TRBJ2-7 provide the parts outside the CDR3, is DGGITQSPKYLFRKEGQNVTLSCEQNLNHDAMYWYRQDPGQGLRLIYYSQIVNDFQKGDIAEGYSVSREKKESFPLTVTSAQKNPTAFYLCASSSRRDRFYEQYFGPGTRLTVT.

This chain links TRBV3-1 (or the pseudogene TRBV3-2) with TRBJ2-2, with 9 bases lining up with TRBD1. CDR3 length: 15 residues. In germline, CDR1 is LGHDT, CDR2 YNNKEL (reference sequence). V lost 4 bases to trimming and J lost 5 bases; unmatched junction nucleotides: 5. The CDR3: CASSRPQGATGELFF. The CDR3 DNA is TGTGCCAGCAGCCGCCCACAGGGGGCTACCGGGGAGCTGTTTTTT.